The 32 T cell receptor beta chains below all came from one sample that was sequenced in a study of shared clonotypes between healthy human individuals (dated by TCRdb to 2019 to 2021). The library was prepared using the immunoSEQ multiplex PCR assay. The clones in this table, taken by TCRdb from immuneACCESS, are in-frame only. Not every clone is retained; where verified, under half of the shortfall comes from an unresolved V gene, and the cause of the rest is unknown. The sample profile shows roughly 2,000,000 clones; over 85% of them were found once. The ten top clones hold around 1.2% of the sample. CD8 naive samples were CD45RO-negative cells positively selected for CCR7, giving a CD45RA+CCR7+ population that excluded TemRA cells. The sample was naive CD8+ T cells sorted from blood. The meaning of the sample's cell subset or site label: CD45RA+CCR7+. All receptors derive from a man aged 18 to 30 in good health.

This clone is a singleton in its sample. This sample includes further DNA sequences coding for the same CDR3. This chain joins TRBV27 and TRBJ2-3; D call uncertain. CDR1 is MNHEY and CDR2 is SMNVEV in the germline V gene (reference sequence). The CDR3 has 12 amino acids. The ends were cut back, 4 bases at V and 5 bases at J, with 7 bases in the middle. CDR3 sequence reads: CASSSPLDTQYF. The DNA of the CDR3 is TGTGCCAGCAGTTCCCCTTTAGATACGCAGTATTTT.

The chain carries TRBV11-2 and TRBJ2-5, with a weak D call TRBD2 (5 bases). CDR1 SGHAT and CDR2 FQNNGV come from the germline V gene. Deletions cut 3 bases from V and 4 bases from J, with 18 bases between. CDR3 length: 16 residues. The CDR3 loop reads CASSFSFEGRLETQYF. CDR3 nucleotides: TGTGCCAGCAGCTTCTCTTTCGAGGGCCGGCTAGAGACCCAGTACTTC.

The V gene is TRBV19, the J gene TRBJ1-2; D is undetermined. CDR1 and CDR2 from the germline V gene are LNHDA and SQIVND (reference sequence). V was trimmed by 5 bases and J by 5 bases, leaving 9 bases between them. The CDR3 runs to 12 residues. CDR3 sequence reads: CASSGGEYGYTF. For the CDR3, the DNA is TGTGCCAGTAGTGGAGGAGAGTATGGCTACACCTTC.

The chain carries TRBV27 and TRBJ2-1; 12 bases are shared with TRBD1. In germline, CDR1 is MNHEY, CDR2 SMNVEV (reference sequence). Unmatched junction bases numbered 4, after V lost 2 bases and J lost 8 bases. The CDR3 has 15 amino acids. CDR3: CASSLGTGGLDEQFF. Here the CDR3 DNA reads TGTGCCAGCAGTTTAGGGACAGGGGGCCTGGATGAGCAGTTCTTC.

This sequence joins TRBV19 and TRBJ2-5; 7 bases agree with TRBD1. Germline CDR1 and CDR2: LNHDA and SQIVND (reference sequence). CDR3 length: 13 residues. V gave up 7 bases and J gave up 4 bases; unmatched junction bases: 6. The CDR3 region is CASTGGWRETQYF. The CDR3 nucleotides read TGTGCCAGTACAGGGGGTTGGAGAGAGACCCAGTACTTC.

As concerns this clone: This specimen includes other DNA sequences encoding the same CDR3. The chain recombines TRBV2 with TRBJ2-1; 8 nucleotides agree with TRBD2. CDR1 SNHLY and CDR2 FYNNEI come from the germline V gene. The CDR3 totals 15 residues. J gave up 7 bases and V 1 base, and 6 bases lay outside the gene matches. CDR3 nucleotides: TGTGCCAGCAGTGAAGGACGGGGGGGTCTGAATGAGCAGTTCTTC. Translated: CASSEGRGGLNEQFF.

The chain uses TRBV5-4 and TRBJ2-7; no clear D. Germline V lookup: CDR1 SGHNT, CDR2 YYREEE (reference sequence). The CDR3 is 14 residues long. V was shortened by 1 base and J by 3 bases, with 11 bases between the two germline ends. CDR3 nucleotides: TGTGCCAGCAGCTTGTGGGATTCAGGCTACGAGCAGTACTTC. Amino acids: CASSLWDSGYEQYF. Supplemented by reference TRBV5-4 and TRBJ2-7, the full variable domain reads ETGVTQSPTHLIKTRGQQVTLRCSSQSGHNTVSWYQQALGQGPQFIFQYYREEENGRGNFPPRFSGLQFPNYSSELNVNALELDDSALYLCASSLWDSGYEQYFGPGTRLTVT.

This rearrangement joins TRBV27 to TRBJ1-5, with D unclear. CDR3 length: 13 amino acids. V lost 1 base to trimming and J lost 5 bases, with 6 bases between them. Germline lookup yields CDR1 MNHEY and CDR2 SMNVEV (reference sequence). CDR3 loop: CASSLYFYQPQHF. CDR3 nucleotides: TGTGCCAGCAGTTTATACTTTTATCAGCCCCAGCATTTT.

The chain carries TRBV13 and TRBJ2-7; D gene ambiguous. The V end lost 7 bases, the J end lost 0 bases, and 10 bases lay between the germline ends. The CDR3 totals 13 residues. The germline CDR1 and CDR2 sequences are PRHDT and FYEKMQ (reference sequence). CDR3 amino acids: CASNFKNSYEQYF. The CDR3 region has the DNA TGTGCCAGCAACTTTAAAAACTCCTACGAGCAGTACTTC.

The CDR3 is CASSEGGGTHYEQYF. The CDR3 region has the DNA TGCGCCAGCAGTGAGGGGGGCGGGACCCACTACGAGCAGTACTTC. The rearrangement links TRBV10-2 to TRBJ2-7, with D perhaps given as TRBD1 or TRBD2 (6 bases each). CDR3 length equals 15 residues. The ends were cut back, 2 bases at V and 3 bases at J, with 14 bases in the middle. Germline values: CDR1 WSHSY, CDR2 SAAADI.

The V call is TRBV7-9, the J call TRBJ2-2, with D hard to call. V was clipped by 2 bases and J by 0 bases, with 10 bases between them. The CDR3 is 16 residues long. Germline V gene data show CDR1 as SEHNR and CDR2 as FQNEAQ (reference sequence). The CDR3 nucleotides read TGTGCCAGCAGCTTATTGGCCGGCCCGAACACCGGGGAGCTGTTTTTT. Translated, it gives CASSLLAGPNTGELFF.

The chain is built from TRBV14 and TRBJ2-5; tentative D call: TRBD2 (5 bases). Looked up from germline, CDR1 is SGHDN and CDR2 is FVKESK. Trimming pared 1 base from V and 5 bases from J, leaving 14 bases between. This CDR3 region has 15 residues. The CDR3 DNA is TGTGCCAGCAGCCAAGTGAGCGGCCCCGAGGAGACCCAGTACTTC. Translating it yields CASSQVSGPEETQYF.

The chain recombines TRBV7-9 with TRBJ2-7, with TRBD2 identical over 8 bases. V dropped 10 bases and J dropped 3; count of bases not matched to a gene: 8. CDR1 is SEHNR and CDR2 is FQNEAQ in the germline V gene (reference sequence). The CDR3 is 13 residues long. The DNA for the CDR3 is TGTGCCACGGGAGGGCGTCTGGGCTACGAGCAGTACTTC. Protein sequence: CATGGRLGYEQYF.

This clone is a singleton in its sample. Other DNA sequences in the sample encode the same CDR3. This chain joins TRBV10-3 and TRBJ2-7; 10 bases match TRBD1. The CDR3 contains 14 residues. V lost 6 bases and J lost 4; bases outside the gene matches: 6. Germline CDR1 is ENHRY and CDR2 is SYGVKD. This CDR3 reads CAISLPGQGYEQYF. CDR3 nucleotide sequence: TGTGCCATCAGCCTTCCGGGACAGGGGTACGAGCAGTACTTC.

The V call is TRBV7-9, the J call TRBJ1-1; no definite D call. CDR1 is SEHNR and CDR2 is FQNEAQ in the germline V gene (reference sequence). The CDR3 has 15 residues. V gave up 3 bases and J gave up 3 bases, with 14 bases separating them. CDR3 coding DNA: TGTGCCAGCAGCTTCAATGGCGTGGGCGACACTGAAGCTTTCTTT. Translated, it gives CASSFNGVGDTEAFF.

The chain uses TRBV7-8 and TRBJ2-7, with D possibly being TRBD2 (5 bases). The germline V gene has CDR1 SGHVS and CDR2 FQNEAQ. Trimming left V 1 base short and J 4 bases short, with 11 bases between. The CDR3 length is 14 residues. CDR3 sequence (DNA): TGTGCCAGCAGCTTAGGTGGGAGTCGGTACGAGCAGTACTTC. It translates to CASSLGGSRYEQYF.

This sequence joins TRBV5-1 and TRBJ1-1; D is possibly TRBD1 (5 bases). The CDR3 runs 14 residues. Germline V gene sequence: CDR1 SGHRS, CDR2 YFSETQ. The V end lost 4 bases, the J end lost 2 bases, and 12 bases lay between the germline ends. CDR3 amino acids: CASSGGTANTEAFF. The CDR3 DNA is TGCGCCAGCAGCGGCGGGACGGCCAACACTGAAGCTTTCTTT.

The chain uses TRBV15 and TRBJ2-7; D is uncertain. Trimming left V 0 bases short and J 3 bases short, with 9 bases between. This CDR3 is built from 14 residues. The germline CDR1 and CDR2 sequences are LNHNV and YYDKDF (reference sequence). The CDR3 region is CATSRDTNSYEQYF. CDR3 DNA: TGTGCCACCAGCAGAGATACTAACAGCTACGAGCAGTACTTC.

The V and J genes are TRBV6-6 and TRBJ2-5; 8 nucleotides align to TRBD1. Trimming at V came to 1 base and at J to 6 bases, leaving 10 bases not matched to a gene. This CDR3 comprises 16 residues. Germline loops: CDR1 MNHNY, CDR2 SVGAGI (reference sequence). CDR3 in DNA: TGTGCCAGCAGTTACTATTCAGGGGGCGCCCAGCAGACCCAGTACTTC. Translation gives CASSYYSGGAQQTQYF.

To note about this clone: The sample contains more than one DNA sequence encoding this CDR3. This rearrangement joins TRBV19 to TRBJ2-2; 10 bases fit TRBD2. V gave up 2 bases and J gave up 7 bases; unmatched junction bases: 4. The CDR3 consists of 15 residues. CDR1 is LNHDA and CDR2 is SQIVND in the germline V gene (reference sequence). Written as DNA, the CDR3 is TGTGCCAGTAGTATACTAGCGGGAGTCGTCGGGGAGCTGTTTTTT. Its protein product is CASSILAGVVGELFF.

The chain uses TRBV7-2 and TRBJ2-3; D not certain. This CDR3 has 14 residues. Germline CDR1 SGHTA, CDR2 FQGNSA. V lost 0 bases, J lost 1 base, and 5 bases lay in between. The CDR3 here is CASSLALGTDTQYF. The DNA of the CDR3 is TGTGCCAGCAGCTTAGCCCTCGGCACAGATACGCAGTATTTT.

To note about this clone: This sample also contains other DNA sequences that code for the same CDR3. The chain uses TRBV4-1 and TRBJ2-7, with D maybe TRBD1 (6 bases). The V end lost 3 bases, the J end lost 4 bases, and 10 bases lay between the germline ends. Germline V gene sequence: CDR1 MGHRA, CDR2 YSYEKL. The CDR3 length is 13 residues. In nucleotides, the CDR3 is TGCGCCAGCAGCCACCCAGGGGATTACGAGCAGTACTTC. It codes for CASSHPGDYEQYF.

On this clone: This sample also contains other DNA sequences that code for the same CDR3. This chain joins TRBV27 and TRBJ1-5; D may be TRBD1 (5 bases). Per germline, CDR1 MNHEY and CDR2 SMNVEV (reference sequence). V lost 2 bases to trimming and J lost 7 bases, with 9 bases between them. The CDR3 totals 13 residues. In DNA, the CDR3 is TGTGCCAGCAGTTTACAGGGAGGACAGCCCCAGCATTTT. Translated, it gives CASSLQGGQPQHF.

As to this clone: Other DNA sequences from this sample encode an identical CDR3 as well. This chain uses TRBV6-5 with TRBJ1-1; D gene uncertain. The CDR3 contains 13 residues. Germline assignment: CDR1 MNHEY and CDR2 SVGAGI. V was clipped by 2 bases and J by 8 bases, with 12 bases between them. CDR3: CASSYSEATEAFF. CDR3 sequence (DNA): TGTGCCAGCAGTTACAGTGAGGCAACAGAAGCTTTCTTT.

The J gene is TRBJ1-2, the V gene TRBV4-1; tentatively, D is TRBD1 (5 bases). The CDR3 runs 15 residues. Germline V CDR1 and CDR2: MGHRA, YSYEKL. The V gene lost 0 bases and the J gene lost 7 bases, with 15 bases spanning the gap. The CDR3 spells CASSQEPGPQGGYTF. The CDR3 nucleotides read TGCGCCAGCAGCCAAGAACCCGGGCCGCAGGGTGGCTACACCTTC.

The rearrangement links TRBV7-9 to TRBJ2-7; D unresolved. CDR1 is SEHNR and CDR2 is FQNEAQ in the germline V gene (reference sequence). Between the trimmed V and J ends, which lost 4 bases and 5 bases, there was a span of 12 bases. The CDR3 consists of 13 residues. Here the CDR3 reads CASSSSVFDEQYF. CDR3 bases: TGTGCCAGCAGCTCTTCGGTTTTCGACGAGCAGTACTTC.

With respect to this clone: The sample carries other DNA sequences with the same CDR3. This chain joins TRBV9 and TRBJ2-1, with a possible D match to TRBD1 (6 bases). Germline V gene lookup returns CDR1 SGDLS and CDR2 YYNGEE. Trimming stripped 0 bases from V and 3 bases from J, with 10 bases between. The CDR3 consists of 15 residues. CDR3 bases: TGTGCCAGCAGCGTAGAGGGACACCTCTACAATGAGCAGTTCTTC. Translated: CASSVEGHLYNEQFF.

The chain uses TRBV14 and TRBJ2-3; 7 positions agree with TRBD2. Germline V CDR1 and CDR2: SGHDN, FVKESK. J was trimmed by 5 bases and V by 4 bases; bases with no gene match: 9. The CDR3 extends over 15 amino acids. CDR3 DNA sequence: TGTGCCAGCAGCCTGGGACTATCCAGCTTAGATACGCAGTATTTT. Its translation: CASSLGLSSLDTQYF.

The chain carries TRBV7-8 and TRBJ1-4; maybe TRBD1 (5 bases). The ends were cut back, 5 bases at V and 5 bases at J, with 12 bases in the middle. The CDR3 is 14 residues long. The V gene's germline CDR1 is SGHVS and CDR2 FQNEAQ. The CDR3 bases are TGTGCCAGCAGCAGAGGGGCAGGGAATGAAAAACTGTTTTTT. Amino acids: CASSRGAGNEKLFF.

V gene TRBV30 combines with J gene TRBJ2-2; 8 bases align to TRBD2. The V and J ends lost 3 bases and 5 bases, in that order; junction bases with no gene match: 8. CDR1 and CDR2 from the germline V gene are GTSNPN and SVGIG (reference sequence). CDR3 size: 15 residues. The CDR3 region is CAWSGRGAPTGELFF. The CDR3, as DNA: TGTGCCTGGAGCGGGCGGGGGGCCCCGACCGGGGAGCTGTTTTTT. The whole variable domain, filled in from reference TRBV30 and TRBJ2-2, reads SQTIHQWPATLVQPVGSPLSLECTVEGTSNPNLYWYRQAAGRGLQLLFYSVGIGQISSEVPQNLSASRPQDRQFILSSKKLLLSDSGFYLCAWSGRGAPTGELFFGEGSRLTVL.

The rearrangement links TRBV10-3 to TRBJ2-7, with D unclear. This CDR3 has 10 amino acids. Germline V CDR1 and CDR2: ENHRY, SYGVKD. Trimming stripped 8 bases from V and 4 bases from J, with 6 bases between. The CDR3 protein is CAIGDYEQYF. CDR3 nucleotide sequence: TGTGCCATCGGGGATTACGAGCAGTACTTC.

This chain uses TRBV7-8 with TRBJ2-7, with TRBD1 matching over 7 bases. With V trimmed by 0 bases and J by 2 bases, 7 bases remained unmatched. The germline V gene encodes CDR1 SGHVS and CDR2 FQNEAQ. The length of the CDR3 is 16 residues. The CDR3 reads CASSLAVGTEPYEQYF. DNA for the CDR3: TGTGCCAGCAGCTTAGCGGTAGGGACAGAACCCTACGAGCAGTACTTC.